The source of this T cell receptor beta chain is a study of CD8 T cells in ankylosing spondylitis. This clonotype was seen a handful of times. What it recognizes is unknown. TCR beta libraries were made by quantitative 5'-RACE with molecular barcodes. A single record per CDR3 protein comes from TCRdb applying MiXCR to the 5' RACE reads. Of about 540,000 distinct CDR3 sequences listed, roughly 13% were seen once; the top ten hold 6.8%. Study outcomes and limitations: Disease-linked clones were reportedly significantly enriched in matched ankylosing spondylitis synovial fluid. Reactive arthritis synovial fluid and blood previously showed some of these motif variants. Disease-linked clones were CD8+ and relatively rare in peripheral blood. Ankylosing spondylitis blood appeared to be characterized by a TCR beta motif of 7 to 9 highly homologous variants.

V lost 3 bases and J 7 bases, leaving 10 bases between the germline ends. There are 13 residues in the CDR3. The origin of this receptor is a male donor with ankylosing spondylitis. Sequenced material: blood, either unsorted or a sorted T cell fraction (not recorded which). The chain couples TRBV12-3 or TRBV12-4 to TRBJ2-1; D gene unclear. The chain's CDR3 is CASSFSSRNEQFF. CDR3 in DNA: TGTGCCAGCAGTTTCAGTAGCAGGAATGAGCAGTTCTTC.